These 18 T cell receptor beta chains came from one sample sequenced in a study of blood T cell repertoires in COVID-19. Profiling relied on immunoSEQ multiplex PCR, and the TCRdb table lists in-frame clones only, not all of them. The sample has about 50,000 clones, about 80% seen once. Sequenced input: peripheral blood. The receptors here all came from a man between 60 and 75 years old with acute or convalescent COVID-19.

The chain recombines TRBV6-5 with TRBJ2-4; D perhaps matches TRBD1 (6 bases). The CDR3 has 13 amino acids. Trimming removed 5 bases at V and 2 bases at J, with 7 bases between. The germline CDR1 and CDR2 sequences are MNHEY and SVGAGI. DNA of the CDR3: TGTGCCAGCAGTACAGGGACCAAAAACATTCAGTACTTC. Its translation is CASSTGTKNIQYF.

This clone was found once. This rearrangement joins TRBV9 to TRBJ1-3, with unresolved D. Trimming removed 2 bases at V and 6 bases at J, with 9 bases between. This CDR3 spans 13 amino acids. Germline-derived CDR1 and CDR2 are SGDLS and YYNGEE. The CDR3 here is CASSVSGLNTIYF. For the CDR3, the DNA is TGTGCCAGCAGCGTGTCCGGACTAAACACCATATATTTT.

The chain joins TRBV9 to TRBJ2-7; TRBD1 matches 12 bases. The CDR3 spans 15 residues. V dropped 3 bases and J dropped 7; count of bases not matched to a gene: 8. The V gene's germline CDR1 is SGDLS and CDR2 YYNGEE. CDR3 sequence reads: CASSAEGQGAREQYF. The CDR3, as DNA: TGTGCCAGCAGCGCCGAGGGACAGGGGGCGCGGGAGCAGTACTTC.

The genes are TRBV27 and TRBJ1-1, with TRBD1 identical over 8 bases. The V gene's germline CDR1 is MNHEY and CDR2 SMNVEV (reference sequence). The CDR3 covers 14 residues. Trimming at V came to 0 bases and at J to 5 bases, leaving 2 bases not matched to a gene. The CDR3, as DNA: TGTGCCAGCAGTTTATCCAGGGGGCGGACTGAAGCTTTCTTT. Residues: CASSLSRGRTEAFF.

The sample holds a few counts of this clone. V is TRBV2 and J is TRBJ1-1; 7 positions agree with TRBD1. Germline CDR1 is SNHLY and CDR2 is FYNNEI. The CDR3 runs 15 residues. J gave up 5 bases and V 5 bases, and 11 bases lay outside the gene matches. The DNA for the CDR3 is TGTGCCAGCAGTCCTAACAGGGGAAGCGGGACTGAAGCTTTCTTT. It codes for CASSPNRGSGTEAFF.

Here the CDR3 DNA reads TGCGCCAGCAGTCAGTTCGTGAACACTGAAGCTTTCTTT. Its protein is CASSQFVNTEAFF. This chain links TRBV23-1 with TRBJ1-1, with unresolved D. TRBV23-1 is an ORF for which the function is uncertain. The CDR3 covers 13 residues. V gave up 3 bases and J gave up 0 bases, with 5 bases separating them.

The V gene is TRBV10-3, the J gene TRBJ2-7; TRBD1 aligns across 9 bases. Germline CDR1 and CDR2: ENHRY and SYGVKD. V gave up 4 bases and J gave up 0 bases; unmatched junction bases: 4. The CDR3 contains 15 residues. The CDR3 loop is CAISGGQGFSYEQYF. DNA of the CDR3: TGTGCCATCAGTGGGGGACAGGGATTCTCCTACGAGCAGTACTTC.

This clone has a single count. The chain has TRBV2 and TRBJ2-3; D may be TRBD2 (7 bases). Trimming removed 6 bases from V and 4 bases from J, with 17 bases in between. This CDR3 has 15 residues. Looked up from germline, CDR1 is SNHLY and CDR2 is FYNNEI. The CDR3 coding sequence is TGTGCCAGCAGGCTCAAGGGGGGGGTCTCAGATACGCAGTATTTT. The encoded protein is CASRLKGGVSDTQYF.

The chain recombines TRBV3-1 (or the pseudogene TRBV3-2) with TRBJ2-7, with D perhaps TRBD1 (5 bases). Trimming took 0 bases from V and 3 from J, leaving 15 bases between them. CDR1 and CDR2 (germline): LGHDT, YNNKEL (reference sequence). The CDR3 has 16 amino acids. CDR3 DNA: TGTGCCAGCAGCCAAGATAGGTTTAGGGGTCTCTACGAGCAGTACTTC. As protein: CASSQDRFRGLYEQYF.

The chain is built from TRBV4-3 and TRBJ1-1; D is undetermined. This CDR3 region has 14 residues. Between the trimmed V and J ends, which lost 1 base and 3 bases, there was a span of 9 bases. Germline V gene data show CDR1 as LGHNA and CDR2 as YSLEER. The DNA for the CDR3 is TGCGCCAGCAGCCAAGGGCTGGGCGACACTGAAGCTTTCTTT. This translates into CASSQGLGDTEAFF.

The chain combines TRBV9 with TRBJ1-3; 9 bases fit TRBD1. Trimming at V came to 3 bases and at J to 0 bases, leaving 7 bases not matched to a gene. Germline V gene data show CDR1 as SGDLS and CDR2 as YYNGEE. The CDR3 extends over 17 amino acids. CDR3 amino acids: CASSGGQGPNSGNTIYF. The CDR3 bases are TGTGCCAGCAGCGGAGGACAGGGGCCAAACTCTGGAAACACCATATATTTT.

The chain uses TRBV19 and TRBJ2-1, with 7 bases fitting TRBD1. The CDR3 extends over 20 amino acids. The germline CDR1 and CDR2 sequences are LNHDA and SQIVND (reference sequence). Trimming cost V 3 bases and J 0 bases; bases outside gene matches: 17. The CDR3 region is CASSIEVRGKGVSSYNEQFF. In DNA form, the CDR3 reads TGTGCCAGTAGTATTGAGGTCAGGGGGAAAGGGGTTAGCTCCTACAATGAGCAGTTCTTC.

The genes are TRBV5-4 and TRBJ2-7; D is possibly TRBD2 (5 bases). V dropped 4 bases and J dropped 6 bases, with 11 bases sitting between them. This CDR3 spans 12 amino acids. Germline CDR1 is SGHNT and CDR2 is YYREEE (reference sequence). The CDR3 here is CASSLEGFEQYF. The CDR3 bases are TGTGCCAGCAGCCTAGAGGGATTCGAGCAGTACTTC.

This clone has more than one count but fewer than ten. The chain joins TRBV29-1 to TRBJ1-5, with D perhaps TRBD1 (6 bases). V lost 1 base, J lost 4 bases, and 8 bases lay in between. This CDR3 region has 13 residues. Germline V CDR1 and CDR2: SQVTM, ANQGSEA. This chain's CDR3 is CSVEGTANQPQHF. CDR3 DNA sequence: TGCAGCGTTGAAGGGACAGCGAATCAGCCCCAGCATTTT.

The chain carries TRBV7-2 and TRBJ1-2; 8 nucleotides align to TRBD1. The CDR3 extends over 16 amino acids. Germline V gene lookup returns CDR1 SGHTA and CDR2 FQGNSA. Unmatched junction bases numbered 12, after V lost 5 bases and J lost 4 bases. Written as DNA, the CDR3 is TGTGCCAGCAGCCTACGGACAGGGAACCCCATCTATGGCTACACCTTC. Translating gives CASSLRTGNPIYGYTF.

The chain recombines TRBV30 with TRBJ2-1, with D maybe TRBD1 (6 bases). Trimming pared 1 base from V and 4 bases from J, leaving 8 bases between. Germline V gene sequence: CDR1 GTSNPN, CDR2 SVGIG (reference sequence). The CDR3 runs to 13 residues. The CDR3 DNA follows: TGTGCCTGGAGTGCAGGGGCGTACAATGAGCAGTTCTTC. It yields the protein CAWSAGAYNEQFF.

This clone was recorded once. This sequence joins TRBV6-6 and TRBJ2-5, with 9 nucleotides matching TRBD2. This CDR3 comprises 14 residues. Trimming cost V 4 bases and J 1 base; bases outside gene matches: 1. Germline lookup yields CDR1 MNHNY and CDR2 SVGAGI (reference sequence). This CDR3 is CASSSTSGQETQYF. The CDR3 coding sequence is TGTGCCAGCAGTTCGACTAGCGGCCAAGAGACCCAGTACTTC.

A few counts support this clone. This chain connects TRBV3-1 (or the pseudogene TRBV3-2) to TRBJ2-5, with D unresolved. CDR1 LGHDT and CDR2 YNNKEL come from the germline V gene (reference sequence). The CDR3 spans 12 residues. V lost 2 bases, J lost 12 bases, and 13 bases lay in between. In DNA, the CDR3 is TGTGCCAGCAGCCAACTAAGAGACATAAAGTACTTC. Protein product: CASSQLRDIKYF.